The 26 T cell receptor beta chains given below trace back to one sample, sequenced in a study of cytomegalovirus exposure and HLA in healthy donors. TCRdb's copy holds only in-frame clones and misses some; the assay was immunoSEQ multiplex PCR. The table has around 150,000 clones, 75% to 95% seen once. The sample consisted of PBMCs. All receptors come from a woman between 18 and 29 years old in good health and CMV-seropositive.

In its sample, this clone was seen once. The gene calls are TRBV2 and TRBJ1-2, with D hard to call. Germline lookup yields CDR1 SNHLY and CDR2 FYNNEI. The CDR3 is made up of 13 amino acids. The V end was cut by 1 base, the J end by 3 bases, with 6 bases between. CDR3 residues: CASSEGPDYGYTF. The CDR3 nucleotides read TGTGCCAGCAGTGAAGGGCCAGACTATGGCTACACCTTC.

This chain joins TRBV18 and TRBJ2-7, with D maybe TRBD1 (6 bases). Trimming removed 2 bases from V and 1 base from J, with 15 bases in between. Germline values: CDR1 KGHSH, CDR2 LQKENI. The CDR3 sequence is 16 residues long. In DNA, the CDR3 is TGTGCCAGCTCACCAATGACAGGTACCCTGTCCTACGAGCAGTACTTC. This translates into CASSPMTGTLSYEQYF.

The CDR3 nucleotides are TGCAGTGCTAGTTCTTACAATGAGCAGTTCTTC. Its protein is CSASSYNEQFF. The chain links TRBV20-1 to TRBJ2-1; D remains unclear. Trimming removed 3 bases at V and 4 bases at J, with 4 bases between. The CDR3 is 11 residues long. Per germline, CDR1 DFQATT and CDR2 SNEGSKA (reference sequence).

The CDR3 DNA reads TGTGCCAGCAGCCCCTCCGGACAGGGCGGGGAGACCCAGTACTTC. Translating it yields CASSPSGQGGETQYF. The chain carries TRBV9 and TRBJ2-5, with TRBD1 identical over 8 bases. V gave up 4 bases and J gave up 5 bases; unmatched junction bases: 10. There are 15 residues in the CDR3. CDR1 and CDR2 from the germline V gene are SGDLS and YYNGEE.

V and J are TRBV7-8 and TRBJ2-7; D is ambiguous. The V gene's germline CDR1 is SGHVS and CDR2 FQNEAQ. This CDR3 is built from 14 residues. Trimming left V 1 base short and J 2 bases short, with 9 bases between. In DNA form, the CDR3 reads TGTGCCAGCAGCTTAGGGGCAAAGACCTACGAGCAGTACTTC. It codes for CASSLGAKTYEQYF.

Note on this clone: Other DNA sequences in this sample translate to the same CDR3. V usage is TRBV19 and J usage is TRBJ2-7; 11 bases are shared with TRBD1. Germline-derived CDR1 and CDR2 are LNHDA and SQIVND (reference sequence). V was clipped by 8 bases and J by 2 bases; unmatched bases: 5. This CDR3 contains 14 residues. The CDR3 region is CASSPGQGAYEQYF. The DNA of the CDR3 is TGTGCCAGTTCACCGGGACAGGGGGCCTACGAGCAGTACTTC.

This chain connects TRBV11-2 to TRBJ2-7; 9 bases are shared with TRBD1. CDR1 SGHAT and CDR2 FQNNGV come from the germline V gene. V lost 1 base to trimming and J lost 6 bases; unmatched junction nucleotides: 10. The CDR3 length is 16 residues. CDR3 sequence: CASSLGAGTGSPEQYF. The CDR3 bases are TGTGCCAGCAGCTTAGGGGCCGGGACAGGGAGCCCCGAGCAGTACTTC.

The chain links TRBV18 to TRBJ2-3; TRBD1 is a possible D gene (6 bases). Germline CDR1 KGHSH, CDR2 LQKENI. Trimming pared 2 bases from V and 1 base from J, leaving 10 bases between. CDR3 length equals 15 residues. CDR3: CASSPTRTGTDTQYF. The CDR3 bases are TGTGCCAGCTCACCAACCCGGACAGGCACAGATACGCAGTATTTT.

The rearrangement uses TRBV28 and TRBJ1-1; D not resolved. Looked up from germline, CDR1 is MDHEN and CDR2 is SYDVKM. V gave up 7 bases and J gave up 0 bases, with 12 bases separating them. This CDR3 region has 14 residues. CDR3 coding DNA: TGTGCCAGCACCGTAGTCATTATGAACACTGAAGCTTTCTTT. This codes for CASTVVIMNTEAFF.

This CDR3 is CACSGNEQYF. CDR3 nucleotides: TGTGCCTGTTCAGGGAACGAGCAGTACTTC. This chain joins TRBV30 and TRBJ2-7, with D tentatively TRBD1 (5 bases). The V end was cut by 6 bases, the J end by 5 bases, with 8 bases between. The CDR3 has 10 residues. The germline CDR1 and CDR2 sequences are GTSNPN and SVGIG (reference sequence).

The chain employs TRBV5-1 and TRBJ2-1, with D possibly matching TRBD2 (6 bases). The CDR3 runs 15 residues. The V and J ends lost 0 bases and 0 bases respectively, with 7 bases between them. CDR1 and CDR2 (germline): SGHRS, YFSETQ. CDR3 region: CASSLAGDSYNEQFF. For the CDR3, the DNA is TGCGCCAGCAGCTTGGCGGGGGACTCCTACAATGAGCAGTTCTTC.

A few counts support this clone. The chain uses TRBV27 and TRBJ2-7; 7 nucleotides match TRBD1. V gave up 4 bases and J gave up 3 bases; unmatched junction bases: 9. Germline assignment: CDR1 MNHEY and CDR2 SMNVEV (reference sequence). The length of the CDR3 is 15 residues. CDR3 sequence reads: CASSSTGTAYYEQYF. CDR3 nucleotides: TGTGCCAGCAGTTCCACCGGGACAGCTTACTACGAGCAGTACTTC.

The chain carries TRBV4-1 and TRBJ2-1; D perhaps matches TRBD2 (5 bases). The CDR3 length is 14 residues. CDR1 is MGHRA, CDR2 YSYEKL, per germline. Trimming left V 1 base short and J 8 bases short, with 12 bases between. CDR3 sequence: CASSQVLAWDEQFF. The CDR3, as DNA: TGCGCCAGCAGCCAAGTATTAGCGTGGGATGAGCAGTTCTTC.

The chain combines TRBV28 with TRBJ2-6; a weak D match, TRBD2 (6 bases). The germline gives CDR1 MDHEN, CDR2 SYDVKM. Trimming pared 3 bases from V and 0 bases from J, leaving 18 bases between. The CDR3 is made up of 19 amino acids. In nucleotides, the CDR3 is TGTGCCAGCAGTTTCCAACCGGGACTCATGCGCTCTGGGGCCAACGTCCTGACTTTC. Amino acid sequence: CASSFQPGLMRSGANVLTF.

V and J are TRBV6-6 and TRBJ2-1; the match to TRBD2 covers 10 bases. The CDR3 spans 13 residues. Germline trimming cut 8 bases from V and 5 bases from J; bases unmatched to any gene: 3. The V gene's germline CDR1 is MNHNY and CDR2 SVGAGI (reference sequence). The CDR3 nucleotides are TGTGCCAGCGGACTAGCGGATAACAATGAGCAGTTCTTC. Its protein is CASGLADNNEQFF.

CDR3 coding DNA: TGTGCCAGCAGTATAACGGCTAGCGGATCTTCCTACAATGAGCAGTTCTTC. It specifies CASSITASGSSYNEQFF. This chain connects TRBV27 to TRBJ2-1; 7 positions match TRBD2. Per germline, CDR1 MNHEY and CDR2 SMNVEV (reference sequence). Unmatched junction bases numbered 11, after V lost 5 bases and J lost 1 base. The CDR3 contains 17 residues.

In this sample, this clone turned up once. V usage is TRBV9 and J usage is TRBJ2-3, with 12 nucleotides matching TRBD2. This CDR3 has 18 residues. Germline values: CDR1 SGDLS, CDR2 YYNGEE. V dropped 0 bases and J dropped 2; count of bases not matched to a gene: 7. CDR3 residues: CASSVASGRVDSTDTQYF. The CDR3 DNA is TGTGCCAGCAGCGTAGCTAGCGGGAGGGTCGACTCCACAGATACGCAGTATTTT.

CDR3 coding DNA: TGTGCCAGTAATTCGGGACAGGGGGCCGATGAGCAGTTCTTC. Protein: CASNSGQGADEQFF. The chain couples TRBV19 to TRBJ2-1, with 12 bases matching TRBD1. Losses at the gene ends were 7 bases for V and 8 bases for J; bases not matched to a gene: 6. Per the germline V gene, CDR1 is LNHDA and CDR2 is SQIVND (reference sequence). The CDR3 totals 14 residues.

This clone was detected only once. The rearrangement joins TRBV30 to TRBJ1-1; D perhaps matches TRBD1 (5 bases). Trimming removed 0 bases from V and 2 bases from J, with 16 bases in between. CDR3 length: 16 amino acids. Germline-derived CDR1 and CDR2 are GTSNPN and SVGIG (reference sequence). Written as DNA, the CDR3 is TGTGCCTGGAGTGTAAGGCGGGGCGGATTAAACACTGAAGCTTTCTTT. This sequence encodes CAWSVRRGGLNTEAFF.

This rearrangement joins TRBV19 to TRBJ2-4, with D possibly matching TRBD2 (5 bases). Germline values: CDR1 LNHDA, CDR2 SQIVND (reference sequence). The CDR3 is made up of 15 amino acids. Between the trimmed V and J ends, which lost 8 bases and 0 bases, there was a span of 14 bases. The CDR3: CASATPSRAKNIQYF. The DNA for the CDR3 is TGTGCCAGTGCAACTCCTAGCAGAGCCAAAAACATTCAGTACTTC.

This clone was seen once. V usage is TRBV29-1 and J usage is TRBJ1-3, with 7 bases that match TRBD1. The CDR3 extends over 13 amino acids. Germline loops: CDR1 SQVTM, CDR2 ANQGSEA. The J segment lost 0 bases and the V segment lost 7 bases, leaving 3 bases of the junction unmatched. CDR3 DNA: TGCAGCGGTACAGGGGACTCTGGAAACACCATATATTTT. Encoded protein: CSGTGDSGNTIYF. The full variable domain, with the rest looked up from reference TRBV29-1 and TRBJ1-3, is SAVISQKPSRDICQRGTSLTIQCQVDSQVTMMFWYRQQPGQSLTLIATANQGSEATYESGFVIDKFPISRPNLTFSTLTVSNMSPEDSSIYLCSGTGDSGNTIYFGEGSWLTVV.

This clone was seen once. The V gene is TRBV28, the J gene TRBJ1-3; D is unresolved. Germline V gives CDR1 MDHEN, CDR2 SYDVKM. V was clipped by 3 bases and J by 8 bases, with 8 bases between them. The CDR3 runs to 12 residues. CDR3 amino acids: CASSFGGDTIYF. CDR3 nucleotide sequence: TGTGCCAGCAGTTTTGGCGGAGACACCATATATTTT.

The genes are TRBV30 and TRBJ1-3; D ambiguous. The CDR3 has 12 amino acids. The germline gives CDR1 GTSNPN, CDR2 SVGIG (reference sequence). Trimming shortened V by 8 bases and J by 2 bases, and 10 bases separated the two germline ends. CDR3 in amino acids: CAGNIAGNTIYF. CDR3 in DNA: TGTGCCGGGAATATAGCTGGAAACACCATATATTTT.

This clone was observed once. J is TRBJ1-5 and V is TRBV6-5; D remains ambiguous. V was cut by 4 bases and J by 1 base, with 8 bases left in between. The CDR3 has 14 residues. From germline, CDR1 is MNHEY and CDR2 SVGAGI. The CDR3 region has the DNA TGTGCCAGCAGTTCGGGTTTAAGCAATCAGCCCCAGCATTTT. Translating it yields CASSSGLSNQPQHF.

This clone has just one count. The chain carries TRBV6-1 and TRBJ2-7; TRBD1 aligns across 10 bases. The CDR3 contains 15 residues. After removal of 4 bases from V and 4 bases from J, the junction contained 7 bases not matched to a gene. The V gene's germline CDR1 is MNHNS and CDR2 SASEGT. CDR3 protein: CASSGSGTGDYEQYF. The CDR3, as DNA: TGTGCCAGCAGTGGCTCCGGGACAGGGGATTACGAGCAGTACTTC.

The rearrangement joins TRBV10-3 to TRBJ2-7; D not certain. The CDR3 runs 13 residues. Looked up from germline, CDR1 is ENHRY and CDR2 is SYGVKD. Trimming removed 4 bases from V and 3 bases from J, with 10 bases in between. DNA for the CDR3: TGTGCCATCAGTGTCGCGGCCGGCTACGAGCAGTACTTC. It translates to CAISVAAGYEQYF.